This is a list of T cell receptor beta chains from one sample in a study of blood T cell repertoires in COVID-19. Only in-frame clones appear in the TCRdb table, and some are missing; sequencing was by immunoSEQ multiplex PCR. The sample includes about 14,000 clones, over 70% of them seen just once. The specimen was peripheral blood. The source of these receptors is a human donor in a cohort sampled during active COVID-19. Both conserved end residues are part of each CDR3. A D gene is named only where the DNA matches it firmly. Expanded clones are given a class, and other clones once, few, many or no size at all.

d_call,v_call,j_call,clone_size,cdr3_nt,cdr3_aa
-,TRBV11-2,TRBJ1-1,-,TGTGCCAGCTTTTCACCTCTGGAGGGGATGGAGAACACTGAAGCTTTCTTT,CASFSPLEGMENTEAFF
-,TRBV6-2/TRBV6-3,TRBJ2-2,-,TGTGCCAGCAGTTACTCGTACAGCTCCGGGGAGCTGTTTTTT,CASSYSYSSGELFF
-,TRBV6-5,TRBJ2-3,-,TGTGCCAGCAGTTCGAAAGGGACTAGCACAGATACGCAGTATTTT,CASSSKGTSTDTQYF
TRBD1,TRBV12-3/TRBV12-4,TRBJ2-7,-,TGTGCCAGCAGGCAGGGGGCTTACGAGCAGTACTTC,CASRQGAYEQYF
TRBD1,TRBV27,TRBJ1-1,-,TGTGCCAGCAGTTTAAGGGACAGGGTTAAGACTGAAGCTTTCTTT,CASSLRDRVKTEAFF
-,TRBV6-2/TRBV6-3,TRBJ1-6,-,TGTGCCAGCAGTGCGGACAGTCCTAATTCACCCCTCCACTTT,CASSADSPNSPLHF
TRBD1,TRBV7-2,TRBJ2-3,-,TGTGCCAGCAGCCCTACCCTCTCGGGACAGGGACGGAACACGCAGTATTTT,CASSPTLSGQGRNTQYF
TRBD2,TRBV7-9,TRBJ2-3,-,TGTGCCAGCAGCCCCCAGGGACTAGCGGGAGACGATACGCAGTATTTT,CASSPQGLAGDDTQYF
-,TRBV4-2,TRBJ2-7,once,TGTGCCAGCAGCCAAGTCGCCAGCACAGTTCCCTACGAGCAGTACTTC,CASSQVASTVPYEQYF
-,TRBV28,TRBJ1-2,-,TGTGCCAGCGCCACGAACCGGGGAAAAAGGCCGACTCTAGGCTACACCTTC,CASATNRGKRPTLGYTF
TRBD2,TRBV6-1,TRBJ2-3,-,TGTGCCAGCAGTGAACAAAGCGGGAGGGGAGATACGCAGTATTTT,CASSEQSGRGDTQYF
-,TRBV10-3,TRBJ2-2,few,TGTGCCATCACCTCACAGAATCCGAACACCGGGGAGCTGTTTTTT,CAITSQNPNTGELFF
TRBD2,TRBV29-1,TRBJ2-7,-,TGCAGCGTTGAAGCCGGGACTAGGGCAGGGTACGAGCAGTACTTC,CSVEAGTRAGYEQYF
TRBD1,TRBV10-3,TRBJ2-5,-,TGTGCCATCAGTGAGTCTGGGCAGGGGGTTTTAAAGACCCAGTACTTC,CAISESGQGVLKTQYF
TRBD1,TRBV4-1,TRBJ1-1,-,TGCGCCAGCAGCCAAGAGCTAGGGGACAGGGATGTAATTAGTGCGAGGAACACTGAAGCTTTCTTT,CASSQELGDRDVISARNTEAFF
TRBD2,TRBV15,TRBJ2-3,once,TGTGCCACCAGCACCTCAGGTTTACTAGCGGGAGGGCCAGATACGCAGTATTTT,CATSTSGLLAGGPDTQYF
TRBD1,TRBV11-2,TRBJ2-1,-,TGTGCCAGCAGCTTAGACAGGGGGTTTTACAATGAGCAGTTCTTC,CASSLDRGFYNEQFF
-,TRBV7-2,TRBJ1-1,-,TGTGCCAGCAGCTCGGGACAGAACACTGAAGCTTTCTTT,CASSSGQNTEAFF
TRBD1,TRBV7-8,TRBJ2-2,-,TGTGCCAGCAGCTTACATGGGGTATCAGGGGGTCCCACCGGGGAGCTGTTTTTT,CASSLHGVSGGPTGELFF
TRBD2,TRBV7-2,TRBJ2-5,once,TGTGCCAGCAGCTTCCCACTAGCGGGAGAGACCCAGTACTTC,CASSFPLAGETQYF
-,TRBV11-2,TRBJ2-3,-,TGTGCCAGCAAGCTCGCTAGGAAAGGTTGGACAGATACGCAGTATTTT,CASKLARKGWTDTQYF
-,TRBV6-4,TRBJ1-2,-,TGTGCCAGCAGTGGGGGAGCGGGACACGGCGAAGGTGGCTACACCTTC,CASSGGAGHGEGGYTF
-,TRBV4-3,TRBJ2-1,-,TGCGCCAGCAGCTGGTCGGGAGACTCCTACAATGAGCAGTTCTTC,CASSWSGDSYNEQFF
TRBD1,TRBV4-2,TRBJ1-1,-,TGTGCCAGCAGCCAGGCAACCCCGACCGGGACAGGGGTTGGCACTGAAGCTTTCTTT,CASSQATPTGTGVGTEAFF
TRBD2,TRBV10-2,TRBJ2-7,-,TGCGCCAGCAGGGATGCTAGCGGCCTCTCCTACGAGCAGTACTTC,CASRDASGLSYEQYF
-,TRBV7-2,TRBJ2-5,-,TGTGCCAGCAGCCCGGGAGAGGGGGAGACCCAGTACTTC,CASSPGEGETQYF
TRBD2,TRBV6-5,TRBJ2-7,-,TGTGCCAGCAGTTATACGGGGACTAGGGCCTACGAGCAGTACTTC,CASSYTGTRAYEQYF
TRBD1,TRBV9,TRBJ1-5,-,TGTGCCAGCAGCGTAGGACAGGGGGATCAGCCCCAGCATTTT,CASSVGQGDQPQHF
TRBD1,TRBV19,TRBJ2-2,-,TGTGCCAGTAGACCCGGGACAGTGAACACCGGGGAGCTGTTTTTT,CASRPGTVNTGELFF
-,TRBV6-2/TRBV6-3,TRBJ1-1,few,TGTGCCAGCAGCTCGCCGGGGAGGGGGAACACTGAAGCTTTCTTT,CASSSPGRGNTEAFF
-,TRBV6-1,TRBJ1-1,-,TGTGCCAGCAGTGAAGGGACGGCGGGAAACACTGAAGCTTTCTTT,CASSEGTAGNTEAFF
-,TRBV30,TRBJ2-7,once,TGTGCCTGGAACAGGGAACCTAAAACCTACGAGCAGTACTTC,CAWNREPKTYEQYF
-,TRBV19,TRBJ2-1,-,TGTGCCACCCGTTGGGGGCCTACATACAATGAGCAGTTCTTC,CATRWGPTYNEQFF
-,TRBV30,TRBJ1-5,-,TGTGCCTGGAGTGTCCGCGGGAATCAGCCCCAGCATTTT,CAWSVRGNQPQHF
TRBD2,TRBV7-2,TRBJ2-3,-,TGTGCCAGCAGCCCGGGACTAGCGGGAGTGTATGCAGATACGCAGTATTTT,CASSPGLAGVYADTQYF
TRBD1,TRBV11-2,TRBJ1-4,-,TGTGCCAGCAGCTCACGCCTCGGACAGGTCGGAAATGAAAAACTGTTTTTT,CASSSRLGQVGNEKLFF
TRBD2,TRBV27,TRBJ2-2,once,TGTGCCAGCAGCCCTAGCGGGGCCACCGGGGAGCTGTTTTTT,CASSPSGATGELFF
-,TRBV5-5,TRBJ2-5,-,TGTGCCAGCAGCGCCCTAGACGACTCCCAAGAGACCCAGTACTTC,CASSALDDSQETQYF
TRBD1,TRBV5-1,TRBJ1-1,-,TGCGCCAGCAGCTTATGGGACAGTCGTAACACTGAAGCTTTCTTT,CASSLWDSRNTEAFF
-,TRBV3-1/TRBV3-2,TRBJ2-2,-,TGTGCCAGCAGCCCCGGACATGGAGCCGGGGAGCTGTTTTTT,CASSPGHGAGELFF
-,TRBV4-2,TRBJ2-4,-,TGTGCCAGCAGCCAAGAGTGGGGGGACATTCAGTACTTC,CASSQEWGDIQYF
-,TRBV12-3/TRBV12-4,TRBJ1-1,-,TGTGCCAGCAGTACGCAGGAGAACACTGAAGCTTTCTTT,CASSTQENTEAFF
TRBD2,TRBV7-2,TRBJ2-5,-,TGTGCCAGCAGCTTAAGGACTAGCCGGGAGGAGACCCAGTACTTC,CASSLRTSREETQYF
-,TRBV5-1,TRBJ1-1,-,TGCGCCAGCAGCTTGGAGGCGACAGTGAACACTGAAGCTTTCTTT,CASSLEATVNTEAFF
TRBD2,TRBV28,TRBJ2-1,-,TGTGCCAGCAGCAACCCCCCGCGGGAGAGCTCCTACAATGAGCAGTTCTTC,CASSNPPRESSYNEQFF
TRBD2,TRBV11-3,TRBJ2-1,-,TGTGCCAGCAGCTCGGCAGGGACTAGCGGGATCTACAATGAGCAGTTCTTC,CASSSAGTSGIYNEQFF